These 24 T cell receptor beta chains share one sample of origin, sequenced in a study of CD8+ T cells in alopecia areata (dated by TCRdb to 2016 to 2019). The library was generated by the immunoSEQ multiplex PCR assay. RNA was extracted from all samples and reverse transcribed into cDNA, which served as template for TCR sequencing. In its TCRdb copy, this immuneACCESS table keeps in-frame sequences only and misses some clones. Where compared with another copy, unresolved V genes explain less than half of these, and the others have no known cause. Across this sample there are approximately 120,000 clones, with about 50% seen only once. Clones ranked in the top ten supply more than 9% of the sample. Sequencing was performed on NKG2D-low CD8+ T cells sorted from blood. The sample's cell subset or site label, decoded: sorted CD8+ NKG2D-low blood T cells. The receptors here all came from a human donor with alopecia areata.

This clone has just a few counts. The chain recombines TRBV2 with TRBJ1-5; D remains ambiguous. Trimming left V 3 bases short and J 3 bases short, with 12 bases between. Germline V gene lookup returns CDR1 SNHLY and CDR2 FYNNEI. This CDR3 has 15 amino acids. Written as DNA, the CDR3 is TGTGCCAGCAGTGAGGCAGGAGGAACCAATCAGCCCCAGCATTTT. This translates into CASSEAGGTNQPQHF.

CDR3 coding DNA: TGTGCCAGCAGTTTTCAGGGAGCCACTGAAGCTTTCTTT. It yields the protein CASSFQGATEAFF. This chain uses TRBV27 with TRBJ1-1; D might be TRBD1 (5 bases). The CDR3 spans 13 residues. Germline CDR1 reads MNHEY; CDR2 reads SMNVEV (reference sequence). The V end was cut by 3 bases, the J end by 4 bases, with 9 bases between.

This clone was observed once. V is TRBV5-6 and J is TRBJ2-3, with D hard to call. Trimming took off 0 bases at V and 5 bases at J, with 7 bases between the two ends. CDR3 length: 13 residues. Germline V gene sequence: CDR1 SGHDT, CDR2 YYEEEE. The CDR3 DNA follows: TGTGCCAGCAGCTTGGGGTACGGAGATACGCAGTATTTT. It yields the protein CASSLGYGDTQYF.

The chain uses TRBV28 and TRBJ2-3; tentatively, D is TRBD1 or TRBD2 (6 bases each). Trimming cost V 6 bases and J 5 bases, with 15 bases left between them. Per germline, CDR1 MDHEN and CDR2 SYDVKM. The length of the CDR3 is 14 residues. CDR3 nucleotides: TGTGCCAGCAGGTTAAGGGGGACTGTAGATACGCAGTATTTT. This codes for CASRLRGTVDTQYF.

CDR3 loop: CAWSVLEVSGNTIYF. In nucleotides, the CDR3 is TGTGCCTGGAGTGTACTTGAGGTCTCAGGAAACACCATATATTTT. The chain links TRBV30 to TRBJ1-3; unclear D gene. Germline CDR1 GTSNPN, CDR2 SVGIG (reference sequence). The V gene lost 0 bases and the J gene lost 4 bases, with 13 bases spanning the gap. There are 15 residues in the CDR3.

The rearrangement links TRBV4-1 to TRBJ2-5; TRBD1 matches 8 bases. Germline V gene data show CDR1 as MGHRA and CDR2 as YSYEKL. CDR3 length: 14 amino acids. The V gene end was trimmed by 4 bases and the J gene end by 3 bases; junction bases not matched to a gene: 4. The CDR3 sequence: CASSPRGREETQYF. CDR3 sequence (DNA): TGCGCCAGCAGCCCCAGGGGGCGTGAAGAGACCCAGTACTTC.

V gene TRBV27 combines with J gene TRBJ2-5; D perhaps matches TRBD2 (6 bases). Germline V gives CDR1 MNHEY, CDR2 SMNVEV (reference sequence). The CDR3 extends over 11 amino acids. The V and J ends lost 6 bases and 7 bases respectively, with 9 bases between them. DNA of the CDR3: TGTGCCAGCAGGGGGGGATGGACCCAGTACTTC. Translation: CASRGGWTQYF.

The chain carries TRBV6-6 and TRBJ2-3, with 7 bases identical to TRBD1. CDR3 length equals 13 residues. Germline values: CDR1 MNHNY, CDR2 SVGAGI (reference sequence). Trimming removed 6 bases from V and 4 bases from J; junction bases left unmatched: 4. The CDR3 loop is CASRPRGSDTQYF. In DNA, the CDR3 is TGTGCCAGCAGGCCCAGGGGGTCAGATACGCAGTATTTT.

This chain connects TRBV29-1 to TRBJ1-2; D uncertain. V was shortened by 0 bases and J by 3 bases, with 8 bases between the two germline ends. The CDR3 is 13 amino acids. Per the germline V gene, CDR1 is SQVTM and CDR2 is ANQGSEA. CDR3 sequence reads: CSVEDTRDYGYTF. DNA for the CDR3: TGCAGCGTTGAAGATACGCGGGACTATGGCTACACCTTC.

This rearrangement joins TRBV5-1 to TRBJ2-2; D might be TRBD2 (5 bases). Germline lookup yields CDR1 SGHRS and CDR2 YFSETQ. The CDR3 contains 14 residues. Trimming took off 7 bases at V and 0 bases at J, with 10 bases between the two ends. The DNA of the CDR3 is TGCGCCAGCGCTAGCTCCGCGAACACCGGGGAGCTGTTTTTT. The encoded protein is CASASSANTGELFF.

In regard to this clone: Additional DNA sequences in this sample encode the identical CDR3. Here the CDR3 reads CASSLTGELFF. CDR3 nucleotide sequence: TGTGCCAGCAGCTTAACCGGGGAGCTGTTTTTT. V and J are TRBV7-9 and TRBJ2-2; D not resolved. CDR1 SEHNR and CDR2 FQNEAQ come from the germline V gene (reference sequence). CDR3 length: 11 residues. Trimming pared 2 bases from V and 5 bases from J, leaving 0 bases between.

This chain connects TRBV9 to TRBJ1-1; a possible D gene is TRBD1 (5 bases). The CDR3 consists of 14 residues. Trimming stripped 0 bases from V and 1 base from J, with 7 bases between. The germline gives CDR1 SGDLS, CDR2 YYNGEE. CDR3 amino acids: CASSVAGANTEAFF. In DNA form, the CDR3 reads TGTGCCAGCAGCGTAGCCGGGGCGAACACTGAAGCTTTCTTT.

The rearrangement uses TRBV29-1 and TRBJ2-3; D is possibly TRBD1 or TRBD2 (5 bases each). V lost 8 bases and J 3 bases, leaving 21 bases between the germline ends. The CDR3 consists of 15 residues. CDR1 is SQVTM and CDR2 is ANQGSEA in the germline V gene. CDR3 sequence (DNA): TGCAGCACAGAATCACACGGGGCGGATACAGATACGCAGTATTTT. Protein: CSTESHGADTDTQYF.

The chain joins TRBV9 to TRBJ1-2, with 8 nucleotides matching TRBD1. The V gene end was trimmed by 3 bases and the J gene end by 4 bases; junction bases not matched to a gene: 5. This CDR3 is built from 14 residues. Germline V lookup: CDR1 SGDLS, CDR2 YYNGEE. CDR3 protein: CASSAGGGFYGYTF. The CDR3 coding sequence is TGTGCCAGCAGCGCAGGGGGCGGTTTCTATGGCTACACCTTC.

The V call is TRBV5-1, the J call TRBJ1-2, with a possible D match to TRBD1 (6 bases). The V gene's germline CDR1 is SGHRS and CDR2 YFSETQ. The CDR3 totals 13 residues. V gave up 2 bases and J gave up 5 bases, with 10 bases separating them. In DNA form, the CDR3 reads TGCGCCAGCAGCTTTGGACAGCCTTATGGCTACACCTTC. Protein product: CASSFGQPYGYTF.

J is TRBJ2-1 and V is TRBV29-1, with 16 bases aligning to TRBD2. CDR3 length equals 15 residues. J lost 8 bases, V lost 7 bases, and 8 bases had no gene match. Germline V gene lookup returns CDR1 SQVTM and CDR2 ANQGSEA. The CDR3 region is CSAFTGTSGGDEQFF. The CDR3 coding sequence is TGCAGCGCCTTCACAGGGACTAGCGGGGGGGATGAGCAGTTCTTC.

CDR3 amino acids: CASSWTGEVQYF. CDR3 sequence (DNA): TGTGCCAGCAGCTGGACAGGGGAAGTGCAGTACTTC. This sequence joins TRBV5-6 and TRBJ2-7, with 9 bases lining up with TRBD1. Per the germline V gene, CDR1 is SGHDT and CDR2 is YYEEEE. Losses at the gene ends were 3 bases for V and 9 bases for J; bases not matched to a gene: 4. The CDR3 runs 12 residues.

This sequence joins TRBV30 and TRBJ2-7, with a possible D match to TRBD1 (6 bases). The CDR3 totals 13 residues. The germline gives CDR1 GTSNPN, CDR2 SVGIG (reference sequence). The V end was cut by 7 bases, the J end by 4 bases, with 17 bases between. CDR3 sequence (DNA): TGTGCCTCGGACCTAGGGGGAACGTACGAGCAGTACTTC. Translating it yields CASDLGGTYEQYF. Supplemented by reference TRBV30 and TRBJ2-7, the full variable domain reads SQTIHQWPATLVQPVGSPLSLECTVEGTSNPNLYWYRQAAGRGLQLLFYSVGIGQISSEVPQNLSASRPQDRQFILSSKKLLLSDSGFYLCASDLGGTYEQYFGPGTRLTVT.

This clone showed up just once. V usage is TRBV25-1 and J usage is TRBJ1-1; weak D call: TRBD1 (6 bases). Trimming left V 3 bases short and J 6 bases short, with 11 bases between. The length of the CDR3 is 13 residues. Germline CDR1 and CDR2: MGHDK and SYGVNS. Here the CDR3 DNA reads TGTGCCAGCAGTGATGGGACATTGTCTGAAGCTTTCTTT. This translates into CASSDGTLSEAFF.

This clone was detected a few times. The V and J genes are TRBV25-1 and TRBJ2-2, with 10 bases lining up with TRBD1. The CDR3 runs 15 residues. Trimming cost V 3 bases and J 5 bases; bases outside gene matches: 3. Germline lookup yields CDR1 MGHDK and CDR2 SYGVNS. CDR3 sequence: CASSDGTGDTGELFF. The CDR3 DNA reads TGTGCCAGCAGTGACGGGACAGGGGATACCGGGGAGCTGTTTTTT.

The rearrangement joins TRBV29-1 to TRBJ2-1, with 7 bases identical to TRBD2. CDR3 length: 19 residues. From germline, CDR1 is SQVTM and CDR2 ANQGSEA. V lost 0 bases and J lost 4; bases outside the gene matches: 18. The CDR3 DNA reads TGCAGCGTTGAAGATCTAGTTGGGGAAGGGAGGGCCGGATACAATGAGCAGTTCTTC. Amino acid sequence: CSVEDLVGEGRAGYNEQFF.

The sample holds one count of this clone. V and J are TRBV9 and TRBJ2-6, with D unresolved. This CDR3 has 18 residues. V gave up 2 bases and J gave up 0 bases, with 15 bases separating them. The germline V gene encodes CDR1 SGDLS and CDR2 YYNGEE. The CDR3 region has the DNA TGTGCCAGCAGCGTCCCCCTTGGCAGAGACTCTGGGGCCAACGTCCTGACTTTC. It specifies CASSVPLGRDSGANVLTF.

This chain connects TRBV29-1 to TRBJ2-5; a weak D match, TRBD1 (6 bases). CDR1 and CDR2 from the germline V gene are SQVTM and ANQGSEA. V gave up 2 bases and J gave up 5 bases, with 12 bases separating them. The CDR3 covers 13 residues. CDR3 nucleotides: TGCAGCGTTGAATGGGGCGACAGGGAGACCCAGTACTTC. It is translated as CSVEWGDRETQYF.

This clone turned up a few times. The rearrangement links TRBV29-1 to TRBJ2-5, with a possible D match to TRBD1 (6 bases). V lost 6 bases to trimming and J lost 2 bases, with 19 bases between them. CDR1 and CDR2 from the germline V gene are SQVTM and ANQGSEA. This CDR3 is built from 15 residues. This chain's CDR3 is CSVLVTGHLQETQYF. The CDR3 nucleotides are TGCAGCGTCCTTGTTACGGGACACCTACAAGAGACCCAGTACTTC.